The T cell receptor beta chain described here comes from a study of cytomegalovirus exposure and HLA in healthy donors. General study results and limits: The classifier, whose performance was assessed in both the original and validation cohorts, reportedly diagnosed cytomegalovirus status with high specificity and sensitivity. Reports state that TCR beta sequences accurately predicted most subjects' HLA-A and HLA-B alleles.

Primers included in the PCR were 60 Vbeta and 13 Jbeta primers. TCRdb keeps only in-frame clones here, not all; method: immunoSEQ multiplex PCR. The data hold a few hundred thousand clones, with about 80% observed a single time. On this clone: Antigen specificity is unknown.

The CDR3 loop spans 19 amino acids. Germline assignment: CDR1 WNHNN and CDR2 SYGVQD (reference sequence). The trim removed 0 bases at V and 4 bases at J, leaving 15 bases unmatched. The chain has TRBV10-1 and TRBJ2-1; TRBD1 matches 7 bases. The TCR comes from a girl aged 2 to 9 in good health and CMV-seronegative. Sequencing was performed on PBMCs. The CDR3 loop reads CASSESVGWGTDFYNEQFF. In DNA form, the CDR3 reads TGCGCCAGCAGTGAGTCGGTCGGCTGGGGGACAGACTTTTACAATGAGCAGTTCTTC.